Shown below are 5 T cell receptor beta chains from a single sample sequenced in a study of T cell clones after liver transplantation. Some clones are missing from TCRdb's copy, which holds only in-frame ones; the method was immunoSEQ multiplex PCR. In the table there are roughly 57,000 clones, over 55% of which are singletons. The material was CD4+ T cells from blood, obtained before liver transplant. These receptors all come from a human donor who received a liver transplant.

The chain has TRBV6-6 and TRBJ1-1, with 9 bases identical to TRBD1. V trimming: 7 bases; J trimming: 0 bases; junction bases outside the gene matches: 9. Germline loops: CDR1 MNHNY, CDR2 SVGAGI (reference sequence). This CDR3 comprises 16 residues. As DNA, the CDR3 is TGTGCCAGCACCGGGGGGACAGGGTTAATGAACACTGAAGCTTTCTTT. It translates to CASTGGTGLMNTEAFF.

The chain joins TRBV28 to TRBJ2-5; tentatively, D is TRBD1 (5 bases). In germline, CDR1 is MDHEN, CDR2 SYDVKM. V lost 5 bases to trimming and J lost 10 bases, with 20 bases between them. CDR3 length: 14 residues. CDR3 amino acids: CASSRFRAWWIQYF. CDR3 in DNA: TGTGCCAGCAGTAGATTCAGGGCTTGGTGGATCCAGTACTTC. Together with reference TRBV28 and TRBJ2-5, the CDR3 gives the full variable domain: DVKVTQSSRYLVKRTGEKVFLECVQDMDHENMFWYRQDPGLGLRLIYFSYDVKMKEKGDIPEGYSVSREKKERFSLILESASTNQTSMYLCASSRFRAWWIQYFGPGTRLLVL.

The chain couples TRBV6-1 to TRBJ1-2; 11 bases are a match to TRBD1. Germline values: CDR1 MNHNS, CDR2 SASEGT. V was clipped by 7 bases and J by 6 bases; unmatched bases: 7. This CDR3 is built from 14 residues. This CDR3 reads CASILGQGVDGYTF. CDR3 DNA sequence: TGTGCCAGCATATTGGGACAGGGGGTAGATGGCTACACCTTC.

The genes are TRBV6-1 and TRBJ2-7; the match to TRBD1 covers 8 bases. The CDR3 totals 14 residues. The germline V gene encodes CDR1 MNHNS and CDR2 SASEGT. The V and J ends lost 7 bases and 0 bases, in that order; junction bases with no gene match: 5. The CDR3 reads CASKRTGPSYEQYF. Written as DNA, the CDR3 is TGTGCCAGCAAGCGGACAGGGCCCTCCTACGAGCAGTACTTC.

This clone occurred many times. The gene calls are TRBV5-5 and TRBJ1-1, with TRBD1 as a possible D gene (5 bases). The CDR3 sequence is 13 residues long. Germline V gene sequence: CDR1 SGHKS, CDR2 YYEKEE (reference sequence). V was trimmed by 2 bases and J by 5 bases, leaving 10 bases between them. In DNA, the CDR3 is TGTGCCAGCAGCTTCCAGGGAGGGACTGAAGCTTTCTTT. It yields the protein CASSFQGGTEAFF.